This T cell receptor beta chain appears in the sequencing data of a study of blood T cell repertoires in COVID-19. Study-wide context: The analysed material was cDNA or gDNA that came from T cells, B-cell-depleted T cells, or PBMCs.

The V gene's germline CDR1 is LGHNA and CDR2 YSLEER. Trimming took off 5 bases at V and 2 bases at J, with 8 bases between the two ends. The CDR3 covers 13 residues. The protocol was immunoSEQ multiplex PCR, while the TCRdb copy is restricted to in-frame clones and leaves out a portion. The sample consists of a few hundred thousand clones, around 84% of them appearing once. The V and J genes are TRBV4-3 and TRBJ2-3; D unclear. The source is a woman younger than 30 with acute or convalescent COVID-19. Sequenced sample: peripheral blood. This CDR3 is CASSYRSTDTQYF. CDR3 sequence (DNA): TGCGCCAGCAGCTACCGGTCCACAGATACGCAGTATTTT.